This note documents a single TCR beta chain sequence. These data belong to a study of blood T cell repertoires in COVID-19. About the research overall: Acute-phase and convalescent COVID-19 samples originated in the United States, Italy and Spain. The analysed material was cDNA or gDNA that came from T cells, B-cell-depleted T cells, or PBMCs.

This CDR3 has 14 amino acids. Trimming stripped 5 bases from V and 6 bases from J, with 17 bases between. In germline, CDR1 is SGHDT, CDR2 YYEEEE. As handled by the study authors: Nucleated cell counts were estimated from reference gene primer amplification. Profiling relied on immunoSEQ multiplex PCR, and the TCRdb table lists in-frame clones only, not all of them. For V, J and clone size, that table is used; D and trimming come from the DNA. The data contain about 53,000 clones, roughly 82% of them seen just once; the ten biggest clones take up about 2.7%. The sample consisted of peripheral blood. The rearrangement links TRBV5-6 to TRBJ1-1; TRBD1 is a possible D gene (6 bases). This TCR came from a woman aged 55-69 years with acute or convalescent COVID-19. The CDR3 loop is CASSNRVSNPEAFF. Written as DNA, the CDR3 is TGTGCCAGCAGTAACAGGGTTAGTAACCCTGAAGCTTTCTTT. Full variable domain (outside the CDR3, taken from reference TRBV5-6 and TRBJ1-1): DAGVTQSPTHLIKTRGQQVTLRCSPKSGHDTVSWYQQALGQGPQFIFQYYEEEERQRGNFPDRFSGHQFPNYSSELNVNALLLGDSALYLCASSNRVSNPEAFFGQGTRLTVV.